This record covers a single T cell receptor (beta chain). Its target is not known. Other DNA sequences within the sample encode an identical CDR3. The data derive from a study of T cell responses to AZD1222 COVID-19 vaccine. This CDR3 spans 16 amino acids. Losses at the gene ends were 5 bases for V and 1 base for J; bases not matched to a gene: 5. CDR1 is MDHEN and CDR2 is SYDVKM in the germline V gene. Using immunoSEQ multiplex PCR, the repertoire was profiled, and TCRdb retains in-frame clones only, with some absent. The sample contains approximately 150,000 clones, 75% to 90% of which appear only once. Study-wide points: Researchers report vaccine-associated CD4 TCRs spanning spike, with dominance at 160-218 and 743-854.

The TCR sequence derives from an adult who received the MenACWY meningococcal vaccine as a control. The J gene is TRBJ2-1, the V gene TRBV28; 10 bases align to TRBD2. Sequences were derived from peripheral blood, sampled 28 days after the second dose of the MenACWY control vaccine. CDR3 residues: CASSAPLAGSYNEQFF. In DNA form, the CDR3 reads TGTGCCAGCAGTGCACCACTAGCGGGGTCCTACAATGAGCAGTTCTTC. Variable domain in full (rest from reference TRBV28 and TRBJ2-1): DVKVTQSSRYLVKRTGEKVFLECVQDMDHENMFWYRQDPGLGLRLIYFSYDVKMKEKGDIPEGYSVSREKKERFSLILESASTNQTSMYLCASSAPLAGSYNEQFFGPGTRLTVL.